The clone carrying this TCR beta chain was recorded a few times. Germline CDR1 is SNHLY and CDR2 is FYNNEI. V was cut by 3 bases and J by 4 bases, with 14 bases left in between. The CDR3 is 15 residues long. The entry originates in a study of human T cells and chemical hapten exposure. The library put unique molecular identifiers onto individual cDNA molecules. Each CDR3 protein is one row after TCRdb ran MiXCR on the RACE reads. The sample has approximately 44,000 distinct CDR3 sequences, about 4.5% seen once. Time point noted: healthy volunteer bleed at 2 weeks. Unfractionated whole blood yielded the extracted total RNA.

Source material: whole blood. This sequence was found in a human donor in good health. Some clones in this sample may be carry-over from other donors' samples. The chain employs TRBV2 and TRBJ2-3, with D unclear. In DNA, the CDR3 is TGTGCCAGCAGTGAGGGCGCATGGGCGGCAGATACGCAGTATTTT. This codes for CASSEGAWAADTQYF.